This passage covers 20 T cell receptor beta chains from one sample sequenced in a study of blood T cell repertoires in COVID-19. Measured with immunoSEQ multiplex PCR; TCRdb has only the in-frame clones, and not every one. The profile shows about 15,000 clones, roughly 75% of them singletons. The sample taken for sequencing was peripheral blood. The receptor source for this set is a boy younger than 10 with active or convalescent COVID-19.

Relative to its sample, this clone is medium-sized (0.01 to 0.1%). The chain couples TRBV19 to TRBJ1-6; 7 positions match TRBD1. Looked up from germline, CDR1 is LNHDA and CDR2 is SQIVND (reference sequence). CDR3 length: 15 residues. J was trimmed by 7 bases and V by 6 bases; bases with no gene match: 9. The CDR3 nucleotides read TGTGCCAGTAGAGTCTCCCCGACAGGGAATTCACCCCTCCACTTT. Amino acids: CASRVSPTGNSPLHF.

The chain employs TRBV6-5 and TRBJ1-4; D is undetermined. The CDR3 totals 15 residues. The germline V gene has CDR1 MNHEY and CDR2 SVGAGI. V lost 2 bases to trimming and J lost 0 bases, with 7 bases between them. The CDR3 coding sequence is TGTGCCAGCAGTTACAGAACTCCAACTAATGAAAAACTGTTTTTT. Amino acids: CASSYRTPTNEKLFF.

The gene calls are TRBV19 and TRBJ1-2, with D unresolved. The ends were cut back, 1 base at V and 2 bases at J, with 5 bases in the middle. The CDR3 length is 13 residues. CDR1 is LNHDA and CDR2 is SQIVND in the germline V gene (reference sequence). CDR3 sequence (DNA): TGTGCCAGTAGTATAGCGGTGAACTATGGCTACACCTTC. It translates to CASSIAVNYGYTF.

This clone appeared a few times. The chain uses TRBV6-5 and TRBJ2-3; TRBD1 agrees at 8 bases. Trimming took 2 bases from V and 5 from J; bases not matched to a gene: 3. Germline CDR1 and CDR2: MNHEY and SVGAGI. The CDR3 has 14 residues. The CDR3 coding sequence is TGTGCCAGCAGTTACCGGACAGGGCGAGATACGCAGTATTTT. Translating gives CASSYRTGRDTQYF.

The CDR3 region is CASSFVSSPLHF. The CDR3 bases are TGTGCCAGCAGTTTTGTTAGTTCACCCCTCCACTTT. V gene TRBV12-3 or TRBV12-4 combines with J gene TRBJ1-6; no firm D call. The CDR3 is 12 residues long. The V end was cut by 3 bases, the J end by 9 bases, with 6 bases between.

This clone was seen a handful of times. This rearrangement joins TRBV9 to TRBJ2-1; TRBD2 matches at 7 bases. With V trimmed by 0 bases and J by 9 bases, 9 bases remained unmatched. Germline V gene data show CDR1 as SGDLS and CDR2 as YYNGEE. The CDR3 extends over 15 amino acids. Here the CDR3 DNA reads TGTGCCAGCAGCGTAGCCCCGACTAGCATGGGTGAGCAGTTCTTC. As protein: CASSVAPTSMGEQFF.

The rearrangement links TRBV24-1 to TRBJ2-7; D possibly corresponds to TRBD2 (6 bases). Trimming stripped 1 base from V and 7 bases from J, with 31 bases between. CDR1 is KGHDR, CDR2 SFDVKD, per germline. The CDR3 extends over 20 amino acids. CDR3 DNA: TGTGCCACCAGTGATTTCGGTGGCTCAGGGATGGTTAGCGGCGCCTGGGAGCAGTACTTC. Amino acids: CATSDFGGSGMVSGAWEQYF.

This sequence joins TRBV15 and TRBJ2-5, with TRBD1 matching 7 bases. The CDR3 contains 15 residues. The J segment lost 7 bases and the V segment lost 5 bases, leaving 13 bases of the junction unmatched. Germline CDR1 reads LNHNV; CDR2 reads YYDKDF (reference sequence). In DNA form, the CDR3 reads TGTGCCACCAGCTTACTTGGACAGGACCCAGGGACCCAGTACTTC. Residues: CATSLLGQDPGTQYF.

The chain couples TRBV30 to TRBJ1-4; 11 positions match TRBD1. The CDR3 spans 15 residues. The V gene's germline CDR1 is GTSNPN and CDR2 SVGIG (reference sequence). The V gene end was trimmed by 0 bases and the J gene end by 8 bases; junction bases not matched to a gene: 5. The CDR3 DNA follows: TGTGCCTGGAGTGTAAAGGGACAGGGGGACGAAAAACTGTTTTTT. It translates to CAWSVKGQGDEKLFF.

V usage is TRBV30 and J usage is TRBJ1-5, with 8 nucleotides matching TRBD1. This CDR3 contains 13 residues. Germline loops: CDR1 GTSNPN, CDR2 SVGIG (reference sequence). After removal of 0 bases from V and 7 bases from J, the junction contained 2 bases not matched to a gene. In nucleotides, the CDR3 is TGTGCCTGGAGTGTACAGGGGGGACAGCCCCAGCATTTT. This codes for CAWSVQGGQPQHF. The entire variable domain, with the rest obtained from reference TRBV30 and TRBJ1-5, is as follows: SQTIHQWPATLVQPVGSPLSLECTVEGTSNPNLYWYRQAAGRGLQLLFYSVGIGQISSEVPQNLSASRPQDRQFILSSKKLLLSDSGFYLCAWSVQGGQPQHFGDGTRLSIL.

This chain uses TRBV12-3 or TRBV12-4 with TRBJ1-5; 8 nucleotides match TRBD1. V was pared by 8 bases and J by 10 bases, with 10 bases of the junction left unmatched. The CDR3 has 13 residues. CDR3 sequence (DNA): TGTGCCAGCGGAGAGACAGGGGTTACACCCCAGCATTTT. Encoded protein: CASGETGVTPQHF.

The chain combines TRBV3-1 (or the pseudogene TRBV3-2) with TRBJ1-1; TRBD1 matches 10 bases. The CDR3 sequence is 11 residues long. CDR1 is LGHDT and CDR2 is YNNKEL in the germline V gene (reference sequence). J lost 11 bases, V lost 3 bases, and 0 bases had no gene match. DNA of the CDR3: TGTGCCAGCAGCCAGGACAGGGGGGCTTTCTTT. Amino acids: CASSQDRGAFF.

V usage is TRBV29-1 and J usage is TRBJ1-1; 8 positions match TRBD1. With V trimmed by 7 bases and J by 5 bases, 12 bases remained unmatched. The CDR3 spans 14 residues. Germline lookup yields CDR1 SQVTM and CDR2 ANQGSEA. CDR3 in amino acids: CSARTGGVKTEAFF. The CDR3 DNA is TGCAGCGCCAGAACAGGGGGTGTTAAAACTGAAGCTTTCTTT.

The rearrangement uses TRBV7-2 and TRBJ2-7; 8 bases map to TRBD2. J lost 0 bases, V lost 1 base, and 11 bases had no gene match. The CDR3 consists of 18 residues. CDR1 is SGHTA, CDR2 FQGNSA, per germline. CDR3 sequence reads: CASSLDYPGLDHSYEQYF. The CDR3 DNA reads as TGTGCCAGCAGCTTAGATTACCCGGGACTAGACCACTCCTACGAGCAGTACTTC.

This chain links TRBV19 with TRBJ2-3, with 7 nucleotides matching TRBD2. The CDR3 runs to 17 residues. Germline CDR1 is LNHDA and CDR2 is SQIVND (reference sequence). V dropped 4 bases and J dropped 0; count of bases not matched to a gene: 10. This CDR3 is CASSTFSQRGSTDTQYF. The CDR3 coding sequence is TGTGCCAGTAGTACTTTTAGCCAGCGGGGAAGCACAGATACGCAGTATTTT.

The chain couples TRBV7-9 to TRBJ2-3; D not certain. Trimming took 5 bases from V and 2 from J, leaving 5 bases between them. The CDR3 covers 12 residues. In germline, CDR1 is SEHNR, CDR2 FQNEAQ (reference sequence). The CDR3 DNA is TGTGCCAGCAGCCCAATCACAGATACGCAGTATTTT. Translated: CASSPITDTQYF. Together with reference TRBV7-9 and TRBJ2-3, the CDR3 gives the full variable domain: DTGVSQNPRHKITKRGQNVTFRCDPISEHNRLYWYRQTLGQGPEFLTYFQNEAQLEKSRLLSDRFSAERPKGSFSTLEIQRTEQGDSAMYLCASSPITDTQYFGPGTRLTVL.

This clone has a single count. This chain connects TRBV19 to TRBJ1-4, with 7 bases lining up with TRBD1. The CDR3 runs to 15 residues. V gave up 6 bases and J gave up 0 bases; unmatched junction bases: 4. CDR1 is LNHDA and CDR2 is SQIVND in the germline V gene (reference sequence). In DNA form, the CDR3 reads TGTGCCAGTAGACCTCAGGGGGCAACTAATGAAAAACTGTTTTTT. Translated, it gives CASRPQGATNEKLFF.

CDR3 amino acids: CASSLGGTDRNTF. In DNA, the CDR3 is TGTGCCAGCAGCTTGGGCGGTACCGATCGGAACACCTTC. The gene calls are TRBV5-6 and TRBJ1-2; unclear D gene. The CDR3 contains 13 residues. Per the germline V gene, CDR1 is SGHDT and CDR2 is YYEEEE. Between the trimmed V and J ends, which lost 0 bases and 12 bases, there was a span of 15 bases.

CDR3 region: CASRPLAGDLTGELFF. Here the CDR3 DNA reads TGTGCCAGCAGACCCCTAGCGGGAGACCTCACCGGGGAGCTGTTTTTT. The gene calls are TRBV2 and TRBJ2-2, with TRBD2 identical over 10 bases. The CDR3 totals 16 residues. Germline values: CDR1 SNHLY, CDR2 FYNNEI. V lost 6 bases and J lost 4; bases outside the gene matches: 8. The whole variable domain, remainder taken from reference TRBV2 and TRBJ2-2, is EPEVTQTPSHQVTQMGQEVILRCVPISNHLYFYWYRQILGQKVEFLVSFYNNEISEKSEIFDDQFSVERPDGSNFTLKIRSTKLEDSAMYFCASRPLAGDLTGELFFGEGSRLTVL.

The gene calls are TRBV28 and TRBJ1-2; no definite D call. There are 13 residues in the CDR3. Trimming shortened V by 6 bases and J by 4 bases, and 12 bases separated the two germline ends. Germline V CDR1 and CDR2: MDHEN, SYDVKM. The CDR3 nucleotides read TGTGCCAGCAGACCAAGCGATTTCTATGGCTACACCTTC. This translates into CASRPSDFYGYTF.